The 27 T cell receptor beta chains in this list originate from one sample, sequenced in a study of T-cell reconstitution after alpha-beta-depleted transplantation in children. Library preparation (for TCRbeta) was performed with unique molecular identifiers. Using its own MiXCR run on the PCR reads, TCRdb lists one record per CDR3 protein. The sample records 550,000 to 800,000 distinct CDR3 sequences, about an eighth being singletons. The material was PBMCs, obtained before TCRalphabeta/CD19-depleted stem cell transplant. The source of these receptors is a girl aged 2 to 10 with congenital amegakaryocytic thrombocytopenia, due to receive a stem cell transplant.

The sample holds many counts of this clonotype. The genes are TRBV27 and TRBJ2-3; TRBD2 might be the D (5 bases). In germline, CDR1 is MNHEY, CDR2 SMNVEV (reference sequence). Deletions cut 5 bases from V and 8 bases from J, with 11 bases between. The length of the CDR3 is 12 residues. The CDR3 spells CASSPEGITQYF. CDR3 nucleotides: TGTGCCAGCAGTCCTGAGGGAATTACGCAGTATTTT.

This clonotype was counted between two and nine times. Possible read error: a much larger clone is one base away. The gene calls are TRBV5-1 and TRBJ2-5; no reliable D call. V was clipped by 0 bases and J by 7 bases, with 4 bases between them. Germline V CDR1 and CDR2: SGHRS, YFSETQ. The CDR3 loop spans 11 amino acids. The chain's CDR3 is CASSLDATQYF. The DNA for the CDR3 is TGCGCCAGCAGCTTGGATGCGACCCAGTACTTC.

This clonotype was seen only a few times. The V call is TRBV7-9, the J call TRBJ2-2; D ambiguous. CDR3 length equals 15 residues. V lost 1 base to trimming and J lost 3 bases, with 9 bases between them. CDR1 is SEHNR and CDR2 is FQNEAQ in the germline V gene (reference sequence). The CDR3 here is CASSLVLAYTGELFF. CDR3 coding DNA: TGTGCCAGCAGCTTAGTTTTGGCTTACACCGGGGAGCTGTTTTTT.

This clonotype was observed at least ten times. This chain links TRBV20-1 with TRBJ2-1, with 11 bases that match TRBD2. J gave up 0 bases and V 3 bases, and 7 bases lay outside the gene matches. The CDR3 length is 17 residues. Germline V CDR1 and CDR2: DFQATT, SNEGSKA (reference sequence). In DNA form, the CDR3 reads TGCAGTGCTAGCATGGTGACTAGCGGGACCTCCTACAATGAGCAGTTCTTC. It is translated as CSASMVTSGTSYNEQFF.

This clonotype was seen at least ten times. One end of the junction is discordant with germline, which a read error may explain. The V and J genes are TRBV5-1 and TRBJ2-7; D not certain. Germline-derived CDR1 and CDR2 are SGHRS and YFSETQ. CDR3 size: 13 residues. The CDR3 nucleotides read TGTGCCAGCAGCTTGCGATTATCCTACGAGCAGTACTTC. Amino acid sequence: CASSLRLSYEQYF.

This clonotype has a count of ten or more. Here the CDR3 DNA reads TGTGCCAGCAGCGTCGAGGTGGAACTAGTCTCGGATACGCAGTATTTT. Encoded protein: CASSVEVELVSDTQYF. The chain uses TRBV9 and TRBJ2-3, with a possible D match to TRBD2 (5 bases). Germline V gene lookup returns CDR1 SGDLS and CDR2 YYNGEE. Trimming left V 2 bases short and J 6 bases short, with 19 bases between. The CDR3 extends over 16 amino acids. Full variable domain (remainder filled in from reference TRBV9 and TRBJ2-3): DSGVTQTPKHLITATGQRVTLRCSPRSGDLSVYWYQQSLDQGLQFLIQYYNGEERAKGNILERFSAQQFPDLHSELNLSSLELGDSALYFCASSVEVELVSDTQYFGPGTRLTVL.

This chain uses TRBV9 with TRBJ1-6; tentative D call: TRBD1 (6 bases). Trimming pared 0 bases from V and 8 bases from J, leaving 18 bases between. This CDR3 has 17 amino acids. Germline V lookup: CDR1 SGDLS, CDR2 YYNGEE. CDR3 in DNA: TGTGCCAGCAGCGTAGGGCAGACAGGACACTCTTATTCACCCCTCCACTTT. It translates to CASSVGQTGHSYSPLHF.

This clonotype was counted at least ten times. The chain joins TRBV28 to TRBJ2-4; tentative D call: TRBD1 (5 bases). Germline CDR1 MDHEN, CDR2 SYDVKM. This CDR3 has 16 residues. V was cut by 6 bases and J by 5 bases, with 20 bases left in between. CDR3 sequence: CASRLDRWGSQNIQYF. CDR3 nucleotide sequence: TGTGCCAGCAGACTTGACCGCTGGGGCAGCCAAAACATTCAGTACTTC. The full variable domain, in which reference TRBV28 and TRBJ2-4 provide the parts outside the CDR3, is DVKVTQSSRYLVKRTGEKVFLECVQDMDHENMFWYRQDPGLGLRLIYFSYDVKMKEKGDIPEGYSVSREKKERFSLILESASTNQTSMYLCASRLDRWGSQNIQYFGAGTRLSVL.

The sample holds a few counts of this clonotype. CDR3 residues: CASSQRDTTGEQYF. The CDR3 nucleotides are TGCGCCAGCAGCCAACGGGACACCACGGGCGAGCAGTACTTC. The rearrangement joins TRBV4-1 to TRBJ2-7; a possible D gene is TRBD1 (6 bases). Germline assignment: CDR1 MGHRA and CDR2 YSYEKL. V was cut by 2 bases and J by 6 bases, with 14 bases left in between. The CDR3 has 14 residues.

CDR3: CASSLVAGGKLVQYF. The CDR3 DNA is TGTGCCAGCAGCTTAGTAGCCGGCGGAAAGCTAGTTCAGTACTTC. This chain connects TRBV11-1 to TRBJ2-4; D gene ambiguous. V was cut by 1 base and J by 11 bases, with 18 bases left in between. The CDR3 spans 15 residues. Germline CDR1 and CDR2: SGHAT and FQDESV (reference sequence).

The V and J genes are TRBV30 and TRBJ2-1, with a possible D match to TRBD1 (7 bases). This CDR3 has 13 residues. CDR1 is GTSNPN and CDR2 is SVGIG in the germline V gene (reference sequence). Trimming removed 2 bases at V and 5 bases at J, with 10 bases between. CDR3 DNA: TGTGCCTGGAGTCCAGGGGGGAACAATGAGCAGTTCTTC. Encoded protein: CAWSPGGNNEQFF.

The rearrangement links TRBV6-1 to TRBJ2-1; D might be TRBD2 (6 bases). The V and J ends lost 4 bases and 2 bases respectively, with 12 bases between them. Germline CDR1 MNHNS, CDR2 SASEGT. This CDR3 region has 15 residues. CDR3 in DNA: TGTGCCAGCAGTGTGGGGGGAATTGCCTACAATGAGCAGTTCTTC. This translates into CASSVGGIAYNEQFF.

The V and J genes are TRBV12-3 or TRBV12-4 and TRBJ2-7, with D tentatively TRBD2 (5 bases). The CDR3 sequence is 12 residues long. The germline V and J ends were trimmed by 6 bases and 6 bases, with 12 bases remaining between them. CDR3 sequence (DNA): TGTGCCAGCAGCCCCGGACTGCTCGAGCAGTACTTC. Translated: CASSPGLLEQYF.

Of note for this clonotype: Being one base from a much bigger clone, this may be a read error. Since the CDR3 does not end with the conserved phenylalanine or tryptophan, this likely comes from a read error. The V gene is TRBV5-1, the J gene TRBJ2-7, with 7 bases identical to TRBD1. Germline CDR1 is SGHRS and CDR2 is YFSETQ. This CDR3 comprises 15 residues. Trimming took 2 bases from V and 2 from J; bases not matched to a gene: 7. Here the CDR3 reads CASSFTGTAAYEQYS. The DNA of the CDR3 is TGCGCCAGCAGCTTCACCGGGACAGCAGCCTACGAGCAGTACTCC.

In its sample, this clonotype was seen many times. The chain carries TRBV5-1 and TRBJ1-4; no definite D call. Between the trimmed V and J ends, which lost 0 bases and 5 bases, there was a span of 8 bases. Germline V gene sequence: CDR1 SGHRS, CDR2 YFSETQ. The CDR3 is 14 residues long. CDR3 in amino acids: CASSLGGFNEKLFF. The CDR3 region has the DNA TGCGCCAGCAGCTTGGGAGGGTTCAATGAAAAACTGTTTTTT.

The sample holds many counts of this clonotype. The CDR3, as DNA: TGTGCCAGCAGCTTAATTGCGTGGGGCAACAATGAGCAGTTCTTC. It specifies CASSLIAWGNNEQFF. The chain links TRBV7-9 to TRBJ2-1, with D possibly TRBD1 on 5 matching bases. The CDR3 contains 15 residues. V was cut by 2 bases and J by 5 bases, with 13 bases left in between. Germline values: CDR1 SEHNR, CDR2 FQNEAQ (reference sequence).

This clonotype was recorded many times. This sequence joins TRBV10-2 and TRBJ2-3; TRBD2 matches 10 bases. V shed 6 bases and J 1 base; nucleotides not matched to a gene: 7. The CDR3 is 16 residues long. CDR1 is WSHSY and CDR2 is SAAADI in the germline V gene. CDR3 in amino acids: CASRRLAGARTDTQYF. The CDR3 DNA is TGCGCCAGCAGGCGGCTAGCGGGAGCTCGCACAGATACGCAGTATTTT.

This clonotype has a count of ten or more. The chain links TRBV20-1 to TRBJ2-3; TRBD2 agrees at 10 bases. CDR1 DFQATT and CDR2 SNEGSKA come from the germline V gene (reference sequence). The CDR3 length is 18 residues. V was pared by 0 bases and J by 0 bases, with 9 bases of the junction left unmatched. CDR3 in DNA: TGCAGTGCTAGAGACGTTCCAACTAGCGGGACTAGCACAGATACGCAGTATTTT. The encoded protein is CSARDVPTSGTSTDTQYF.

This rearrangement joins TRBV27 to TRBJ2-1, with 10 nucleotides matching TRBD2. Germline CDR1 MNHEY, CDR2 SMNVEV (reference sequence). V shed 7 bases and J 5 bases; nucleotides not matched to a gene: 11. The CDR3 runs 16 residues. The CDR3 loop reads CASTLRTSGADNEQFF. CDR3 DNA sequence: TGTGCCAGCACCCTGAGGACTAGCGGAGCCGACAATGAGCAGTTCTTC.

On this clonotype: The junction does not match germline at one end; this may be a read error. V usage is TRBV7-9 and J usage is TRBJ1-6; D unclear. From germline, CDR1 is SEHNR and CDR2 FQNEAQ (reference sequence). The CDR3 covers 13 residues. The CDR3 DNA sequence: TGTGCCAGCAGCTTTCTCGTAGCTTCACCCGTCCACTTT. It translates to CASSFLVASPVHF.

This clonotype was seen ten or more times. This chain joins TRBV4-2 and TRBJ2-7; D remains unclear. The CDR3 contains 13 residues. V was trimmed by 3 bases and J by 3 bases, leaving 9 bases between them. Germline V gene sequence: CDR1 LGHNA, CDR2 YNFKEQ. The CDR3 loop reads CASSQAPGYEQYF. CDR3 nucleotide sequence: TGTGCCAGCAGCCAGGCCCCGGGCTACGAGCAGTACTTC.

The chain carries TRBV20-1 and TRBJ1-2; D is unresolved. The germline V and J ends were trimmed by 6 bases and 4 bases, with 15 bases remaining between them. CDR1 is DFQATT and CDR2 is SNEGSKA in the germline V gene (reference sequence). The CDR3 extends over 13 amino acids. CDR3 sequence (DNA): TGCAGTGCAAACGGACCCTTCGGCTATGGCTACACCTTC. Its protein is CSANGPFGYGYTF.

This clonotype occurred a few times. The chain carries TRBV20-1 and TRBJ2-3; 7 nucleotides agree with TRBD2. Germline lookup yields CDR1 DFQATT and CDR2 SNEGSKA (reference sequence). The CDR3 extends over 16 amino acids. Losses at the gene ends were 5 bases for V and 2 bases for J; bases not matched to a gene: 13. The CDR3 DNA follows: TGCAGTGCTCCCAACCTCGGACTAGTTAACACAGATACGCAGTATTTT. Its translation: CSAPNLGLVNTDTQYF.

The chain joins TRBV28 to TRBJ2-5; a possible D gene is TRBD1 (6 bases). Trimming left V 4 bases short and J 5 bases short, with 14 bases between. This CDR3 is built from 14 residues. CDR1 and CDR2 (germline): MDHEN, SYDVKM. Here the CDR3 reads CASSSTGTMETQYF. DNA for the CDR3: TGTGCCAGCAGTTCGACCGGGACAATGGAGACCCAGTACTTC.

Many counts were recorded for this clonotype. The chain links TRBV20-1 to TRBJ2-1; 9 bases agree with TRBD2. The CDR3 loop spans 19 amino acids. Germline V gene lookup returns CDR1 DFQATT and CDR2 SNEGSKA (reference sequence). Germline trimming cut 6 bases from V and 4 bases from J; bases unmatched to any gene: 22. CDR3 nucleotide sequence: TGCAGTGCGACTATAGCGGGAGAAATTTGGGGGCTTAAATACAATGAGCAGTTCTTC. Residues: CSATIAGEIWGLKYNEQFF.

The chain has TRBV5-1 and TRBJ2-4; TRBD2 aligns across 7 bases. Germline values: CDR1 SGHRS, CDR2 YFSETQ. Trimming removed 2 bases from V and 6 bases from J; junction bases left unmatched: 8. CDR3 length: 15 residues. Here the CDR3 reads CASSFREGPGNIQYF. The DNA for the CDR3 is TGCGCCAGCAGCTTTAGGGAGGGCCCCGGAAACATTCAGTACTTC. Drawing the rest from reference TRBV5-1 and TRBJ2-4, the complete variable domain is KAGVTQTPRYLIKTRGQQVTLSCSPISGHRSVSWYQQTPGQGLQFLFEYFSETQRNKGNFPGRFSGRQFSNSRSEMNVSTLELGDSALYLCASSFREGPGNIQYFGAGTRLSVL.

This clonotype was seen repeatedly, ten times or more. The rearrangement joins TRBV20-1 to TRBJ1-4, with TRBD1 matching 7 bases. The CDR3 has 13 amino acids. V gave up 3 bases and J gave up 5 bases; unmatched junction bases: 3. The germline V gene has CDR1 DFQATT and CDR2 SNEGSKA (reference sequence). CDR3 DNA: TGCAGTGCTAGGGACAGGAGGAATGAAAAACTGTTTTTT. It specifies CSARDRRNEKLFF.